Reported below is one T cell receptor (beta chain). Via MiXCR, TCRdb re-called the 5' RACE reads, giving one row per CDR3 protein. The data contain tens of thousands of distinct CDR3 sequences, 15% to 20% of them seen just once; the ten biggest clones take up 21%. As to time point: blood at routine non-recurrence follow-up after resection. Whole RNA came from tumor, nontumor lung or frozen PBMC and was sequenced without being sorted. The sample comes from a study of spatial heterogeneity in lung cancer. Turning to the study itself: The 55 to 90 donors had untreated early-stage non-small cell lung cancer. Raw-read counts averaged over ten per unique TCR and UMI combination. Sequencing was performed on follow-up PBMC samples when available, collected at a median of about two years after resection.

Between the trimmed V and J ends, which lost 8 bases and 7 bases, there was a span of 11 bases. This CDR3 contains 12 residues. Sequenced material: PBMCs, taken at follow-up. The rearrangement uses TRBV12-3 or TRBV12-4 and TRBJ2-2, with a possible D match to TRBD1 (6 bases). This clonotype was obtained from a male donor with early-stage non-small cell lung cancer. The CDR3 spells CASGQTGGELFF. In DNA form, the CDR3 reads TGTGCCAGCGGCCAGACAGGCGGGGAGCTGTTTTTT.